This passage covers 2 T cell receptor beta chains from one sample sequenced in a study of blood T cell repertoires in COVID-19. The table came from immunoSEQ multiplex PCR; TCRdb's copy has only in-frame clones and leaves some out. Among about 190,000 clones listed, roughly four fifths were seen once. Input material: peripheral blood. These receptors came from a woman aged 50 to 60 with acute or convalescent COVID-19.

V gene TRBV6-5 combines with J gene TRBJ2-7; D might be TRBD1 (7 bases). CDR3 length: 14 residues. The V and J ends lost 7 bases and 2 bases respectively, with 15 bases between them. Germline-derived CDR1 and CDR2 are MNHEY and SVGAGI. CDR3 loop: CASIKGGQTYEQYF. CDR3 in DNA: TGTGCCAGCATTAAGGGGGGACAGACCTACGAGCAGTACTTC.

This clone turned up a few times. The chain carries TRBV7-8 and TRBJ1-3; 7 bases are a match to TRBD1. V shed 3 bases and J 3 bases; nucleotides not matched to a gene: 8. The CDR3 is 16 residues long. CDR1 and CDR2 (germline): SGHVS, FQNEAQ. CDR3 coding DNA: TGTGCCAGCAGCTTGGAGACAGGGTATAGTGGAAACACCATATATTTT. It translates to CASSLETGYSGNTIYF.